This entry describes one TCR beta chain. Its specificity is unknown. The assay was immunoSEQ multiplex PCR, and TCRdb's table has in-frame clones only and misses some. The sample consists of approximately 2.4 million clones, almost 96% of them appearing once. Germline lookup yields CDR1 LGHNA and CDR2 YSLEER. CDR3 length: 15 residues. V lost 1 base and J lost 7; bases outside the gene matches: 4. The sample belongs to a study of shared clonotypes between healthy human individuals. Study results and limitations: Some clonotypes were shared by all four sorted-subset donors, while others were not shared. The non-shared ones had lower generation probabilities than the shared ones. Researchers found naive subsets generally carried larger estimated richness than memory subsets. Across a handful of donors, naive CD4 shared around 5.1%, naive CD8 more than 3%, memory CD4 roughly 2.4%, memory CD8 0.4% to 0.5%.

From CD4+ cells came CD45RA+ naive and CD45RA-negative memory subsets. Sequencing used naive CD4+ T cells sorted from blood. Subset in this sample: CD45RA+ positively selected. V is TRBV4-3 and J is TRBJ1-6; 7 nucleotides align to TRBD1. The sequence came from a man aged 18 to 30 in good health. The CDR3 nucleotides read TGCGCCAGCAGCCAAGTAACAGGGGCAAATTCACCCCTCCACTTT. Translating gives CASSQVTGANSPLHF.